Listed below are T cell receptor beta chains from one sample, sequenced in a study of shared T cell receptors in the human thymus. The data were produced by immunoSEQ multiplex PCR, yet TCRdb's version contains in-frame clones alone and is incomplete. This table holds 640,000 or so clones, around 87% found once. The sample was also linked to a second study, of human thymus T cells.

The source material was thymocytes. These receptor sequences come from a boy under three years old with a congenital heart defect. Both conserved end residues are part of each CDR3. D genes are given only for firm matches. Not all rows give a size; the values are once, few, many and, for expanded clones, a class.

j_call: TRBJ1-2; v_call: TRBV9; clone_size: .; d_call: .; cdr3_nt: TGTGCCAGCAGCGTCAAGCTGGACTATGGCTACACCTTC; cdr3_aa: CASSVKLDYGYTF
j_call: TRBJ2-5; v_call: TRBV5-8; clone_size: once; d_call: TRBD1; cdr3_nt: TGTGCCAGCAGCTTCCTGGACAGGGACTTTGGGGAGACCCAGTACTTC; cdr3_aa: CASSFLDRDFGETQYF
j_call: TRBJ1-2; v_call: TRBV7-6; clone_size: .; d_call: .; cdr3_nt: TGTGCCAGCAGCTTAGTGGGGGACACCGCGTATGGCTACACCTTC; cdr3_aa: CASSLVGDTAYGYTF
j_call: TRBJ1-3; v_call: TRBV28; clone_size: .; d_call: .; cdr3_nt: TGTGCCAGCAGCACCCATCCCTTGAGCGCTGGAAACACCATATATTTT; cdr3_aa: CASSTHPLSAGNTIYF
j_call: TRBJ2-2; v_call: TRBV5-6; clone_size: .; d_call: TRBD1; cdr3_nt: TGTGCCAGCACGGGACAGGGGACATACACCGGGGAGCTGTTTTTT; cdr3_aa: CASTGQGTYTGELFF
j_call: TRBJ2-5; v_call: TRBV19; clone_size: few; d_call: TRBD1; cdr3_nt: TGTGCCAGTAGTCAGGACAGGGTTGGGGAGACCCAGTACTTC; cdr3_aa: CASSQDRVGETQYF
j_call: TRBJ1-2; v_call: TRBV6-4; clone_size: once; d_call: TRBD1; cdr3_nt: TGTGCCAGCGGGGGACAGGGGGCTGAAGGCTACACCTTC; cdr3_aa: CASGGQGAEGYTF
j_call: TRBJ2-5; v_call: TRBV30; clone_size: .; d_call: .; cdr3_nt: TGTGCCTGGAGTGTACCCTCAAACTACCCTTTTCAAGAGACCCAGTACTTC; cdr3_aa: CAWSVPSNYPFQETQYF
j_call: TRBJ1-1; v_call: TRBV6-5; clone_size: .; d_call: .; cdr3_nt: TGTGCCAGCAGTTACGAGCCGCACACTGAAGCTTTCTTT; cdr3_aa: CASSYEPHTEAFF
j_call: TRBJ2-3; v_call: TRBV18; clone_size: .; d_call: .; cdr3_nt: TGTGCCAGCTCACCGCCCAGGGAAGATACGCAGTATTTT; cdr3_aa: CASSPPREDTQYF